Listed here are 27 T cell receptor beta chains from one sample, sequenced in a study of tumor-infiltrating lymphocytes in oesophageal squamous cell carcinoma. TCRdb re-analysed the PCR reads in MiXCR, keeping a single row per CDR3 protein. The repertoire consists of approximately 10,000 distinct CDR3 sequences, with roughly 50% occurring once and the leading ten covering around 23%. Sequences were obtained from esophageal tumor tissue. The receptors were sampled from a male donor with esophageal squamous cell carcinoma.

This clonotype appeared a few times. The chain employs TRBV9 and TRBJ2-5; unclear D gene. CDR1 is SGDLS, CDR2 YYNGEE, per germline. There are 13 residues in the CDR3. V was pared by 0 bases and J by 0 bases, with 3 bases between. CDR3 in DNA: TGTGCCAGCAGCGTAGAGGACCAAGAGACCCAGTACTTC. Encoded protein: CASSVEDQETQYF.

With respect to this clonotype: This is likely a read error, given that the CDR3 carries no conserved phenylalanine or tryptophan at its end. This chain links TRBV6-2 or TRBV6-3 with TRBJ2-1; D gene unclear. CDR3 length: 16 amino acids. Trimming took 0 bases from V and 0 from J, leaving 9 bases between them. CDR1 MNHEY and CDR2 SVGEGT come from the germline V gene. The CDR3 nucleotides read TGTGCCAGCAGTTACTCGTTGGCGAGCTCCTACAATGAGCAGTTCTCC. Translating it yields CASSYSLASSYNEQFS.

V and J are TRBV7-3 and TRBJ2-7; 13 bases map to TRBD2. Unmatched junction bases numbered 8, after V lost 2 bases and J lost 7 bases. CDR3 length: 16 residues. Germline V gives CDR1 SGHTA, CDR2 FQGTGA. CDR3 DNA sequence: TGTGCCAGCAGCTTATCCTGGACTAGCGGGGGCAATGAGCAGTACTTC. Translating gives CASSLSWTSGGNEQYF. The complete variable domain, with remaining parts taken from reference TRBV7-3 and TRBJ2-7, reads GAGVSQTPSNKVTEKGKYVELRCDPISGHTALYWYRQSLGQGPEFLIYFQGTGAADDSGLPNDRFFAVRPEGSVSTLKIQRTERGDSAVYLCASSLSWTSGGNEQYFGPGTRLTVT.

This clonotype appeared a few times. The chain links TRBV7-2 to TRBJ2-1; TRBD2 matches at 8 bases. Germline lookup yields CDR1 SGHTA and CDR2 FQGNSA. The CDR3 consists of 15 residues. Unmatched junction bases numbered 12, after V lost 5 bases and J lost 9 bases. As DNA, the CDR3 is TGTGCCAGCAGCCCAATAGCGGGAAAGGGAGTTGAGCAGTTCTTC. Translation: CASSPIAGKGVEQFF. Full variable domain (outside the CDR3, taken from reference TRBV7-2 and TRBJ2-1): GAGVSQSPSNKVTEKGKDVELRCDPISGHTALYWYRQSLGQGLEFLIYFQGNSAPDKSGLPSDRFSAERTGGSVSTLTIQRTQQEDSAVYLCASSPIAGKGVEQFFGPGTRLTVL.

This clonotype was found a few times. The chain is built from TRBV9 and TRBJ2-2; the D gene is possibly TRBD2 (5 bases). CDR3 length: 14 residues. V shed 2 bases and J shed 1 base, with 6 bases lying between them. Per the germline V gene, CDR1 is SGDLS and CDR2 is YYNGEE. In nucleotides, the CDR3 is TGTGCCAGCAGCGTTGCGGGGAACACCGGGGAGCTGTTTTTT. Amino acids: CASSVAGNTGELFF.

The chain combines TRBV12-3 or TRBV12-4 with TRBJ2-2, with D perhaps TRBD1 (6 bases). V lost 6 bases and J lost 5, with 10 bases in between. The CDR3 has 13 residues. CDR3 DNA: TGTGCCAGCAGGGTGAGGGGGACCGGGGAGCTGTTTTTT. Translated, it gives CASRVRGTGELFF.

The chain uses TRBV7-8 and TRBJ2-7; TRBD1 or TRBD2 may be the D gene (6 bases each). Trimming left V 7 bases short and J 7 bases short, with 11 bases between. This CDR3 is built from 11 residues. CDR1 is SGHVS, CDR2 FQNEAQ, per germline. CDR3 DNA: TGTGCCAGCAAGGAGGGACATGAGCAGTACTTC. This codes for CASKEGHEQYF.

The chain couples TRBV7-3 to TRBJ2-7, with 8 bases aligning to TRBD2. The J call may not be correct, given that the DNA end is closer to TRBJ2-1. The CDR3 spans 16 residues. The germline V gene encodes CDR1 SGHTA and CDR2 FQGTGA. CDR3 sequence: CASSSQAGVSYNEQFF. DNA of the CDR3: TGTGCCAGCAGCTCCCAAGCGGGAGTCTCCTACAATGAGCAGTTCTTC.

This clonotype came up once. At one of its ends the junction is not consistent with the germline gene, which may arise from a read error. The chain uses TRBV7-6 and TRBJ2-7; 10 bases fit TRBD1. The CDR3 length is 13 residues. Germline-derived CDR1 and CDR2 are SGHVS and FNYEAQ. CDR3 amino acids: CASSGGQGGEQYF. The CDR3 DNA is TGTGCTAGCAGCGGAGGACAGGGGGGCGAGCAGTACTTC. Supplemented by reference TRBV7-6 and TRBJ2-7, the full variable domain reads GAGVSQSPRYKVTKRGQDVALRCDPISGHVSLYWYRQALGQGPEFLTYFNYEAQQDKSGLPNDRFSAERPEGSISTLTIQRTEQRDSAMYRCASSGGQGGEQYFGPGTRLTVT.

The V call is TRBV27, the J call TRBJ2-7; the match to TRBD2 covers 8 bases. Germline-derived CDR1 and CDR2 are MNHEY and SMNVEV (reference sequence). Losses at the gene ends were 4 bases for V and 0 bases for J; bases not matched to a gene: 2. CDR3 length equals 14 residues. CDR3 sequence (DNA): TGTGCCAGCAGTTCCGGGACTAGCTCCTACGAGCAGTACTTC. This sequence encodes CASSSGTSSYEQYF.

This clonotype was counted a few times. This chain uses TRBV6-6 with TRBJ1-3; D remains unclear. The CDR3 extends over 15 amino acids. V lost 0 bases to trimming and J lost 0 bases, with 6 bases between them. In germline, CDR1 is MNHNY, CDR2 SVGAGI (reference sequence). CDR3 sequence reads: CASSYSRISGNTIYF. The CDR3 DNA is TGTGCCAGCAGTTACTCTCGGATCTCTGGAAACACCATATATTTT.

The chain employs TRBV12-3 or TRBV12-4 and TRBJ2-2; D possibly corresponds to TRBD1 (5 bases). V was trimmed by 6 bases and J by 7 bases, leaving 15 bases between them. The CDR3 length is 14 residues. The chain's CDR3 is CASSRADLDGELFF. The CDR3 nucleotides read TGTGCCAGCAGCAGGGCAGACTTAGACGGGGAGCTGTTTTTT.

This clonotype was detected only a few times. The chain links TRBV7-3 to TRBJ2-3, with D perhaps TRBD1 (5 bases). This CDR3 has 13 residues. CDR1 SGHTA and CDR2 FQGTGA come from the germline V gene. Trimming removed 4 bases from V and 6 bases from J, with 11 bases in between. Here the CDR3 reads CASSSFQGDTQYF. CDR3 nucleotide sequence: TGTGCCAGCAGCTCCTTCCAGGGCGATACGCAGTATTTT.

J is TRBJ2-1 and V is TRBV10-1; TRBD2 matches 8 bases. This CDR3 has 16 amino acids. The V and J ends lost 0 bases and 10 bases, in that order; junction bases with no gene match: 11. Germline CDR1 is WNHNN and CDR2 is SYGVQD (reference sequence). CDR3 sequence (DNA): TGCGCCAGCAGTGAGTCCTCGTCCTTAGCGGGACCAGAGCAGTTCTTC. Translation gives CASSESSSLAGPEQFF.

There are a few counts of this clonotype. No conserved phenylalanine or tryptophan ends this CDR3, so it is likely a read error. Because the CDR3's place on the DNA is in doubt, the DNA is left out and the CDR3 is given as listed by TCRdb. The rearrangement uses TRBV7-2 and TRBJ2-5; the listed D gene, TRBD2, was not tested against the DNA. The CDR3 length equals 13 residues, ends included. Germline CDR1 reads SGHTA; CDR2 reads FQGNSA. CDR3 in amino acids: CASSLSREQYFGS.

The sample holds a few counts of this clonotype. V gene TRBV7-8 combines with J gene TRBJ1-3, with TRBD1 matching 8 bases. This CDR3 comprises 15 residues. With V trimmed by 2 bases and J by 4 bases, 4 bases remained unmatched. Germline CDR1 SGHVS, CDR2 FQNEAQ. In DNA form, the CDR3 reads TGTGCCAGCAGCTTAAACAGGGACAGGGGAAACACCATATATTTT. It specifies CASSLNRDRGNTIYF. The variable domain in full, with the rest retrieved from reference TRBV7-8 and TRBJ1-3, is GAGVSQSPRYKVAKRGQDVALRCDPISGHVSLFWYQQALGQGPEFLTYFQNEAQLDKSGLPSDRFFAERPEGSVSTLKIQRTQQEDSAVYLCASSLNRDRGNTIYFGEGSWLTVV.

This chain uses TRBV6-8 with TRBJ2-1, with D hard to call. V gave up 7 bases and J gave up 2 bases, with 9 bases separating them. Germline loops: CDR1 MNHGY, CDR2 SAAAGT. The CDR3 length is 13 residues. For the CDR3, the DNA is TGTGCCAGCACTGGGGTAACCTACAATGAGCAGTTCTTC. This sequence encodes CASTGVTYNEQFF.

Regarding this clonotype: Here the CDR3 omits its conserved ending phenylalanine or tryptophan, so a read error is the likely source. The DNA is left out, because the CDR3 cannot be placed on it with certainty; the CDR3 is given as TCRdb lists it. The V gene is TRBV11-2, the J gene TRBJ2-3; whether TRBD2, the table's D call, matches the DNA was not checked. The CDR3 length equals 15 residues, ends included. The germline gives CDR1 SGHAT, CDR2 FQNNGV. The CDR3 protein is CASSPQAKETQYFGP.

This clonotype was seen many times. V gene TRBV19 combines with J gene TRBJ2-1; 9 bases line up with TRBD2. CDR1 is LNHDA, CDR2 SQIVND, per germline (reference sequence). V was clipped by 3 bases and J by 0 bases; unmatched bases: 3. The CDR3 has 16 amino acids. CDR3: CASSILSGSSYNEQFF. Here the CDR3 DNA reads TGTGCCAGTAGTATCCTTAGCGGGAGCTCCTACAATGAGCAGTTCTTC.

This clonotype was found many times. This chain connects TRBV7-3 to TRBJ1-2, with 9 bases lining up with TRBD1. This CDR3 spans 15 amino acids. Unmatched junction bases numbered 9, after V lost 4 bases and J lost 6 bases. Germline V lookup: CDR1 SGHTA, CDR2 FQGTGA. In DNA form, the CDR3 reads TGTGCCAGCAGCTCGACCGGGACAGGGTACAATGGCTACACCTTC. It encodes CASSSTGTGYNGYTF.

The chain uses TRBV12-3 or TRBV12-4 and TRBJ2-5; the match to TRBD1 covers 8 bases. Near its end, the DNA agrees better with TRBJ2-1, so the J call may be wrong. The CDR3 sequence is 15 residues long. CDR3 residues: CASSSTGDNYNEQFF. The CDR3 DNA is TGTGCCAGCAGTTCGACAGGGGACAATTACAATGAGCAGTTCTTC.

This clonotype has only one observation. The genes are TRBV12-3 or TRBV12-4 and TRBJ2-3; a possible D gene is TRBD2 (5 bases). V was trimmed by 3 bases and J by 0 bases, leaving 7 bases between them. The CDR3 extends over 14 amino acids. The CDR3 DNA is TGTGCCAGCAGTTTTCGGGGAAGCACAGATACGCAGTATTTT. Amino acids: CASSFRGSTDTQYF.

Within the sample, this clonotype is medium-sized. The CDR3 sequence: CASSSGTYGTQYF. The CDR3 region has the DNA TGTGCCAGCAGCTCCGGGACGTATGGGACCCAGTACTTC. The chain is built from TRBV7-2 and TRBJ2-5; D is perhaps TRBD1 or TRBD2 (5 bases each). The germline gives CDR1 SGHTA, CDR2 FQGNSA. CDR3 length: 13 residues. V was trimmed by 4 bases and J by 7 bases, leaving 13 bases between them.

J is TRBJ1-2 and V is TRBV2, with D perhaps matching TRBD2 (7 bases). The end of the DNA aligns better with TRBJ2-7, so the J call may be wrong. The germline V gene has CDR1 SNHLY and CDR2 FYNNEI. CDR3 size: 13 residues. CDR3 DNA: TGTGCCAGCAGAGGGGGGGGTTCCTACGAGCAGTACTTC. This encodes CASRGGGSYEQYF.

The rearrangement links TRBV6-1 to TRBJ1-1; TRBD1 might be the D (6 bases). The J call may be mistaken, given a closer DNA end match to TRBJ1-6. The CDR3 consists of 14 residues. CDR1 is MNHNS and CDR2 is SASEGT in the germline V gene. For the CDR3, the DNA is TGTGCCAGCAGAGGGGGTGGGAATAATTCACCCCTCCACTTT. Encoded protein: CASRGGGNNSPLHF.

The chain links TRBV7-2 to TRBJ2-3, with 9 bases fitting TRBD1. The closer fit of TRBJ2-7 to the DNA end suggests the J call may be wrong. There are 13 residues in the CDR3. Germline V gives CDR1 SGHTA, CDR2 FQGNSA. Here the CDR3 reads CASSWDRVYEQYF. CDR3 DNA: TGTGCCAGCAGCTGGGACAGGGTCTACGAGCAGTACTTC.

This clonotype was found a few times. The rearrangement links TRBV7-2 to TRBJ1-1; D is undetermined. Per germline, CDR1 SGHTA and CDR2 FQGNSA. V was trimmed by 6 bases and J by 1 base, leaving 15 bases between them. CDR3 length: 15 residues. CDR3 sequence (DNA): TGTGCCAGCAGGCCAGAATCTAGAGGGAACACTGAAGCTTTCTTT. Protein: CASRPESRGNTEAFF.